Below are 30 T cell receptor beta chains sequenced from a single sample in a study of technical replicates of blood from several donors. TCRdb's copy holds only in-frame clones and misses some; the assay was immunoSEQ multiplex PCR. Seen here are around 92,000 clones, about 95% observed once, and the top ten hold more than 0.2%. Material: T cells isolated from PBMCs. Receptors originate from a human donor in good health.

This clone was counted a single time. The chain links TRBV7-6 to TRBJ2-1; D is unclear. Per germline, CDR1 SGHVS and CDR2 FNYEAQ. V gave up 5 bases and J gave up 6 bases, with 8 bases separating them. This CDR3 has 12 amino acids. The DNA of the CDR3 is TGTGCCAGCAGCCACAGAGTCAATGAGCAGTTCTTC. This codes for CASSHRVNEQFF.

This chain links TRBV5-8 with TRBJ2-7; 10 bases agree with TRBD1. The junction had 7 bases not matched to a gene; V was cut back by 0 bases and J by 7 bases. CDR1 SGHTS and CDR2 YDEGEE come from the germline V gene. The CDR3 totals 15 residues. CDR3 in DNA: TGTGCCAGCAGCTTGGATTCCGGGACAGGGGATGAGCAGTACTTC. Translating it yields CASSLDSGTGDEQYF. Filled out from reference TRBV5-8 and TRBJ2-7, the complete variable domain reads EAGVTQSPTHLIKTRGQQATLRCSPISGHTSVYWYQQALGLGLQFLLWYDEGEERNRGNFPPRFSGRQFPNYSSELNVNALELEDSALYLCASSLDSGTGDEQYFGPGTRLTVT.

The chain links TRBV5-1 to TRBJ2-3, with a tentative D call TRBD1 (6 bases). Germline assignment: CDR1 SGHRS and CDR2 YFSETQ. The CDR3 length is 17 residues. V was pared by 3 bases and J by 2 bases, with 19 bases between. CDR3 sequence reads: CASSSTTGFGTTDTQYF. Here the CDR3 DNA reads TGCGCCAGCAGCTCGACAACAGGGTTCGGCACCACAGATACGCAGTATTTT.

The chain is built from TRBV25-1 and TRBJ1-1, with TRBD1 matching over 7 bases. J gave up 3 bases and V 7 bases, and 8 bases lay outside the gene matches. Germline V gene sequence: CDR1 MGHDK, CDR2 SYGVNS. This CDR3 contains 14 residues. CDR3 in DNA: TGTGCCAGCACCCGACAGGGCTCTCACACTGAAGCTTTCTTT. It codes for CASTRQGSHTEAFF.

This clone came up once. V usage is TRBV9 and J usage is TRBJ1-1; D is ambiguous. Germline V CDR1 and CDR2: SGDLS, YYNGEE. Trimming took 4 bases from V and 0 from J, leaving 7 bases between them. The CDR3 length is 13 residues. The CDR3 bases are TGTGCCAGCAGCCCTGGCATGAACACTGAAGCTTTCTTT. Amino acid sequence: CASSPGMNTEAFF.

This chain joins TRBV2 and TRBJ2-3, with 10 positions matching TRBD2. Germline CDR1 reads SNHLY; CDR2 reads FYNNEI. V dropped 3 bases and J dropped 6; count of bases not matched to a gene: 12. There are 17 residues in the CDR3. The CDR3 here is CASSDPFLAGGWDTQYF. The CDR3, as DNA: TGTGCCAGCAGTGACCCCTTCTTAGCGGGGGGCTGGGATACGCAGTATTTT. The full variable domain, completed using reference TRBV2 and TRBJ2-3, is EPEVTQTPSHQVTQMGQEVILRCVPISNHLYFYWYRQILGQKVEFLVSFYNNEISEKSEIFDDQFSVERPDGSNFTLKIRSTKLEDSAMYFCASSDPFLAGGWDTQYFGPGTRLTVL.

The genes are TRBV4-1 and TRBJ1-5, with a possible D match to TRBD1 (5 bases). The CDR3 runs 15 residues. V was cut by 0 bases and J by 3 bases, with 9 bases left in between. The germline V gene encodes CDR1 MGHRA and CDR2 YSYEKL. Written as DNA, the CDR3 is TGCGCCAGCAGCCAAGACAGCAGGGCCAATCAGCCCCAGCATTTT. Protein sequence: CASSQDSRANQPQHF.

The CDR3: CASSLPIGKGREHYGYTF. CDR3 nucleotides: TGTGCCAGCAGTCTTCCTATTGGGAAAGGCAGGGAACACTATGGCTACACCTTC. J is TRBJ1-2 and V is TRBV28; the D gene is possibly TRBD1 (5 bases). CDR1 is MDHEN and CDR2 is SYDVKM in the germline V gene. This CDR3 contains 18 residues. Trimming removed 5 bases from V and 3 bases from J, with 25 bases in between.

CDR3 DNA: TGTGCCAGCAGCTTAGTCGGGGGGGACAGCACAGATACGCAGTATTTT. It translates to CASSLVGGDSTDTQYF. The V call is TRBV7-2, the J call TRBJ2-3; TRBD2 matches at 8 bases. CDR3 size: 16 residues. The germline V gene has CDR1 SGHTA and CDR2 FQGNSA. V lost 1 base to trimming and J lost 0 bases; unmatched junction nucleotides: 3. Complete variable domain (other parts from reference TRBV7-2 and TRBJ2-3): GAGVSQSPSNKVTEKGKDVELRCDPISGHTALYWYRQSLGQGLEFLIYFQGNSAPDKSGLPSDRFSAERTGGSVSTLTIQRTQQEDSAVYLCASSLVGGDSTDTQYFGPGTRLTVL.

This clone was recorded only once. The chain joins TRBV5-1 to TRBJ2-3; TRBD2 agrees at 9 bases. This CDR3 contains 16 residues. V lost 0 bases to trimming and J lost 2 bases; unmatched junction nucleotides: 4. Germline V gene lookup returns CDR1 SGHRS and CDR2 YFSETQ. The CDR3 loop reads CASSLASSGTTDTQYF. The CDR3 DNA sequence: TGCGCCAGCAGCTTGGCATCTAGCGGGACCACAGATACGCAGTATTTT.

The chain carries TRBV5-4 and TRBJ2-5; the D gene is possibly TRBD2 (7 bases). The V and J ends lost 6 bases and 3 bases respectively, with 12 bases between them. The CDR3 extends over 13 amino acids. Germline lookup yields CDR1 SGHNT and CDR2 YYREEE (reference sequence). CDR3 sequence reads: CASMGGLEETQYF. CDR3 sequence (DNA): TGTGCCAGCATGGGGGGGCTGGAAGAGACCCAGTACTTC.

V gene TRBV7-6 combines with J gene TRBJ1-3; D perhaps matches TRBD1 (5 bases). The CDR3 loop spans 15 amino acids. The ends were cut back, 1 base at V and 0 bases at J, with 7 bases in the middle. Germline loops: CDR1 SGHVS, CDR2 FNYEAQ. The CDR3 loop is CASSLEGNSGNTIYF. The CDR3 nucleotides are TGTGCCAGCAGCTTAGAGGGGAACTCTGGAAACACCATATATTTT.

Comments on this clone: Sequence at one end of the junction differs from germline and may be a read error. The chain combines TRBV7-9 with TRBJ1-4; D unclear. CDR1 SEHNR and CDR2 FQNEAQ come from the germline V gene (reference sequence). The CDR3 has 15 residues. In DNA, the CDR3 is TGTGCCAGCACCTTATCTTTTGCAACTAATGAAAAACTGTTTTTT. As protein: CASTLSFATNEKLFF. Full variable domain (outside the CDR3, taken from reference TRBV7-9 and TRBJ1-4): DTGVSQNPRHKITKRGQNVTFRCDPISEHNRLYWYRQTLGQGPEFLTYFQNEAQLEKSRLLSDRFSAERPKGSFSTLEIQRTEQGDSAMYLCASTLSFATNEKLFFGSGTQLSVL.

The V call is TRBV15, the J call TRBJ1-2, with D tentatively TRBD1 (5 bases). V was clipped by 7 bases and J by 0 bases, with 9 bases between them. Germline loops: CDR1 LNHNV, CDR2 YYDKDF (reference sequence). The CDR3 is 13 amino acids. The CDR3 reads CATTTATNYGYTF. CDR3 in DNA: TGTGCCACCACGACAGCTACTAACTATGGCTACACCTTC.

J is TRBJ1-2 and V is TRBV11-2; 11 bases match TRBD1. Trimming at V came to 5 bases and at J to 6 bases, leaving 8 bases not matched to a gene. Germline V gene sequence: CDR1 SGHAT, CDR2 FQNNGV. The CDR3 is 15 amino acids. CDR3 sequence reads: CASSPQDRGQDGYTF. In DNA, the CDR3 is TGTGCCAGCAGCCCGCAGGACAGGGGGCAGGATGGCTACACCTTC.

V and J are TRBV7-2 and TRBJ2-7, with 9 bases identical to TRBD2. The CDR3 spans 14 residues. Germline values: CDR1 SGHTA, CDR2 FQGNSA. After removal of 0 bases from V and 6 bases from J, the junction contained 3 bases not matched to a gene. The CDR3 coding sequence is TGTGCCAGCAGCTTAGCGTCGACTAGCGGCGAGCAGTACTTC. Residues: CASSLASTSGEQYF.

The genes are TRBV7-3 and TRBJ1-3, with D unclear. Trimming left V 2 bases short and J 4 bases short, with 6 bases between. CDR3 length equals 13 residues. Per the germline V gene, CDR1 is SGHTA and CDR2 is FQGTGA. For the CDR3, the DNA is TGTGCCAGCAGCTTAGGTCAGGGAAACACCATATATTTT. Translation: CASSLGQGNTIYF.

The chain links TRBV13 to TRBJ2-7; 8 bases are shared with TRBD2. CDR3 length: 18 residues. Germline V gene data show CDR1 as PRHDT and CDR2 as FYEKMQ (reference sequence). Trimming took 4 bases from V and 3 from J; bases not matched to a gene: 17. CDR3 nucleotides: TGTGCCAGCAGCTCGCCCCTGGGGGGAGAGCGGGAGAGCTACGAGCAGTACTTC. Protein product: CASSSPLGGERESYEQYF.

The chain recombines TRBV4-2 with TRBJ2-3; maybe TRBD2 (6 bases). Germline V gene lookup returns CDR1 LGHNA and CDR2 YNFKEQ. CDR3 length: 17 residues. Trimming removed 0 bases from V and 2 bases from J, with 15 bases in between. DNA for the CDR3: TGTGCCAGCAGCCAAGATTCATCCGGACTAAACACAGATACGCAGTATTTT. Its protein is CASSQDSSGLNTDTQYF.

This clone was seen a handful of times. The V call is TRBV7-2, the J call TRBJ1-5, with D uncertain. Germline V CDR1 and CDR2: SGHTA, FQGNSA. Trimming left V 5 bases short and J 9 bases short, with 11 bases between. This CDR3 region has 12 residues. Here the CDR3 DNA reads TGTGCCAGCAGCCCCCGATCCGGGCCCCAGCATTTT. Its translation: CASSPRSGPQHF.

The chain recombines TRBV5-4 with TRBJ2-5, with a tentative D call TRBD1 (6 bases). V dropped 1 base and J dropped 1 base, with 8 bases sitting between them. This CDR3 is built from 14 residues. The germline V gene has CDR1 SGHNT and CDR2 YYREEE (reference sequence). CDR3 residues: CASSLQGIQETQYF. The CDR3 DNA sequence: TGTGCCAGCAGCTTGCAGGGGATCCAAGAGACCCAGTACTTC.

The chain employs TRBV7-9 and TRBJ2-1, with TRBD2 identical over 10 bases. This CDR3 comprises 18 residues. Unmatched junction bases numbered 5, after V lost 0 bases and J lost 0 bases. Germline loops: CDR1 SEHNR, CDR2 FQNEAQ (reference sequence). CDR3 sequence: CASSLANPSGSSYNEQFF. CDR3 sequence (DNA): TGTGCCAGCAGCTTAGCGAACCCTAGCGGGAGCTCCTACAATGAGCAGTTCTTC.

This chain uses TRBV10-1 with TRBJ2-3, with D perhaps matching TRBD1 (7 bases). There are 16 residues in the CDR3. The V end was cut by 3 bases, the J end by 3 bases, with 16 bases between. Germline CDR1 reads WNHNN; CDR2 reads SYGVQD (reference sequence). This CDR3 is CASSERRGLHTDTQYF. The CDR3 nucleotides are TGCGCCAGCAGTGAAAGGAGGGGGCTGCATACAGATACGCAGTATTTT.

This chain uses TRBV5-6 with TRBJ1-5; the D gene is possibly TRBD1 (6 bases). V lost 0 bases and J 0 bases, leaving 16 bases between the germline ends. The CDR3 covers 18 residues. Germline CDR1 and CDR2: SGHDT and YYEEEE. The CDR3: CASSLAFGTIDSNQPQHF. CDR3 nucleotide sequence: TGTGCCAGCAGCTTGGCGTTTGGGACAATCGATAGCAATCAGCCCCAGCATTTT.

CDR3 residues: CASSYSVRGSYEQYF. The CDR3 DNA reads TGTGCCAGCAGTTACTCGGTGCGGGGGTCCTACGAGCAGTACTTC. This chain connects TRBV6-5 to TRBJ2-7; TRBD2 agrees at 7 bases. Trimming cost V 0 bases and J 1 base; bases outside gene matches: 3. The CDR3 has 15 amino acids. CDR1 and CDR2 from the germline V gene are MNHEY and SVGAGI.

The chain couples TRBV28 to TRBJ2-2; possible D gene TRBD2, 5 bases. CDR3 size: 16 residues. In germline, CDR1 is MDHEN, CDR2 SYDVKM. V was shortened by 4 bases and J by 1 base, with 13 bases between the two germline ends. The CDR3 loop reads CASSYLAGLNTGELFF. Here the CDR3 DNA reads TGTGCCAGCAGTTACCTAGCCGGACTGAACACCGGGGAGCTGTTTTTT.

This clone appeared a single time. V usage is TRBV9 and J usage is TRBJ1-1; D is undetermined. The ends were cut back, 3 bases at V and 1 base at J, with 16 bases in the middle. Germline V gene lookup returns CDR1 SGDLS and CDR2 YYNGEE. The CDR3 has 16 amino acids. CDR3 nucleotide sequence: TGTGCCAGCAGCGCCCGTACACAGAAAGGGAACACTGAAGCTTTCTTT. Its translation is CASSARTQKGNTEAFF. Full variable domain (missing parts from reference TRBV9 and TRBJ1-1): DSGVTQTPKHLITATGQRVTLRCSPRSGDLSVYWYQQSLDQGLQFLIQYYNGEERAKGNILERFSAQQFPDLHSELNLSSLELGDSALYFCASSARTQKGNTEAFFGQGTRLTVV.

The rearrangement joins TRBV19 to TRBJ1-4; TRBD1 matches at 8 bases. V lost 4 bases and J lost 3; bases outside the gene matches: 4. The CDR3 loop spans 15 amino acids. CDR1 and CDR2 from the germline V gene are LNHDA and SQIVND (reference sequence). The CDR3 region is CASSTDRGPNEKLFF. Written as DNA, the CDR3 is TGTGCCAGTAGTACCGACAGGGGCCCTAATGAAAAACTGTTTTTT.

The count of this clone is one. V and J are TRBV27 and TRBJ2-7; TRBD1 aligns across 8 bases. V lost 6 bases to trimming and J lost 7 bases; unmatched junction nucleotides: 8. Germline CDR1 is MNHEY and CDR2 is SMNVEV (reference sequence). The CDR3 is 13 amino acids. In nucleotides, the CDR3 is TGTGCCAGCAGCGGACAGGGACTCTGGGAGCAGTACTTC. Translation gives CASSGQGLWEQYF.

This clone was counted between two and nine times. The V and J genes are TRBV6-1 and TRBJ1-1, with unresolved D. This CDR3 has 11 residues. Germline CDR1 reads MNHNS; CDR2 reads SASEGT. Trimming cost V 7 bases and J 1 base, with 4 bases left between them. The CDR3 DNA reads as TGTGCCAGCATAGAGAACACTGAAGCTTTCTTT. It codes for CASIENTEAFF.